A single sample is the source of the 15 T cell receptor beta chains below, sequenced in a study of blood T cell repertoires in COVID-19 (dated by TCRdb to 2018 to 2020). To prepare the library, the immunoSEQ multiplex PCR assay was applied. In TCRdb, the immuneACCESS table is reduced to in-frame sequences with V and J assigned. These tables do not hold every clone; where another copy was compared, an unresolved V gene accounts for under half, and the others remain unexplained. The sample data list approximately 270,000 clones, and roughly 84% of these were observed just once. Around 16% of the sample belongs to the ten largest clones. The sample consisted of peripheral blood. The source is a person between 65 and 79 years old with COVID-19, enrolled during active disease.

Here the CDR3 DNA reads TGTGCCTGGAGTGGACAGGGGGCTCGGCCCCAGCATTTT. The encoded protein is CAWSGQGARPQHF. The chain employs TRBV30 and TRBJ1-5, with 10 bases that match TRBD1. Germline lookup yields CDR1 GTSNPN and CDR2 SVGIG (reference sequence). V gave up 1 base and J gave up 9 bases; unmatched junction bases: 3. This CDR3 spans 13 amino acids.

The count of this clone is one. CDR3 sequence reads: CASSQGSGGVLYNEQFF. The CDR3 DNA reads as TGTGCCAGCAGCCAAGGAAGCGGGGGAGTCCTTTACAATGAGCAGTTCTTC. V usage is TRBV3-1 (or the pseudogene TRBV3-2) and J usage is TRBJ2-1; TRBD2 aligns across 8 bases. Trimming took 1 base from V and 4 from J; bases not matched to a gene: 9. The CDR3 is made up of 17 amino acids. The germline CDR1 and CDR2 sequences are LGHDT and YNNKEL (reference sequence).

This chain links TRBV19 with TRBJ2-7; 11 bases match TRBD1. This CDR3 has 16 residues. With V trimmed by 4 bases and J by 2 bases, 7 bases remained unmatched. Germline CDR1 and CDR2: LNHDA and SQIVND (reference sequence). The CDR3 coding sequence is TGTGCCAGTAGTAGGCGGACAGGGGGCCTCGCCTACGAGCAGTACTTC. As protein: CASSRRTGGLAYEQYF.

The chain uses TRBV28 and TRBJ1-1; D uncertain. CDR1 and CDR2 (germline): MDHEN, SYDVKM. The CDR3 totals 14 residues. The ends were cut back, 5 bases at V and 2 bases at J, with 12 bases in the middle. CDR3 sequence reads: CASSHPSPNTEAFF. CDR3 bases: TGTGCCAGCAGTCACCCCAGTCCCAACACTGAAGCTTTCTTT.

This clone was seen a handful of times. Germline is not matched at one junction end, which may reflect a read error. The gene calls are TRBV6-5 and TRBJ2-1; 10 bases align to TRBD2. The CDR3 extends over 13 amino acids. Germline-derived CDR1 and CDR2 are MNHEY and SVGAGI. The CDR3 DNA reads TGTGCCAGCAGTTCACTAGCGGGAACTCCGGGTCTCTTC. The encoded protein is CASSSLAGTPGLF.

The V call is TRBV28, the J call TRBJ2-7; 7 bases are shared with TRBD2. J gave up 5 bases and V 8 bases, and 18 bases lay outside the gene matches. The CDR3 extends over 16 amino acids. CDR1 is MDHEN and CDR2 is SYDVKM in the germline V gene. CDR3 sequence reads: CASLRGGGRGWDEQYF. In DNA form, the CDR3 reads TGTGCCAGCTTAAGAGGCGGGGGTCGCGGCTGGGACGAGCAGTACTTC.

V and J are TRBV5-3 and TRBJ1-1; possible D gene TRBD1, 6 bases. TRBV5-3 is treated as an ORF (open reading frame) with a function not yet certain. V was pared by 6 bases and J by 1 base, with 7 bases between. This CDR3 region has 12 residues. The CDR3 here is CARTTGNTEAFF. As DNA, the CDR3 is TGTGCCAGAACGACAGGGAACACTGAAGCTTTCTTT.

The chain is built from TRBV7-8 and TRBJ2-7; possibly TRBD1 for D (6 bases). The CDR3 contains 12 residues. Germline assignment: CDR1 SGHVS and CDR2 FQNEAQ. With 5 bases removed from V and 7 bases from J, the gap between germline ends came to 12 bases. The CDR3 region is CASSLPQGEQYF. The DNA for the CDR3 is TGTGCCAGCAGCCTGCCACAGGGTGAGCAGTACTTC.

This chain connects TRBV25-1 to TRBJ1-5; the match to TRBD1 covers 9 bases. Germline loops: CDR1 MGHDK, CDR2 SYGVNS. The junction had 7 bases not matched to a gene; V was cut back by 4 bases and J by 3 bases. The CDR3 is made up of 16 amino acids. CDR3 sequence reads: CASSATGQGHNQPQHF. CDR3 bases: TGTGCCAGCAGTGCGACAGGACAGGGGCACAATCAGCCCCAGCATTTT.

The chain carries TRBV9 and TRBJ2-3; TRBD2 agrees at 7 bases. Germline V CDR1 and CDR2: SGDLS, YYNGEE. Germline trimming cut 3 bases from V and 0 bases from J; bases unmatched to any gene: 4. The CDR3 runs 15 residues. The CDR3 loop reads CASSATGGSTDTQYF. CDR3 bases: TGTGCCAGCAGCGCTACGGGGGGAAGCACAGATACGCAGTATTTT.

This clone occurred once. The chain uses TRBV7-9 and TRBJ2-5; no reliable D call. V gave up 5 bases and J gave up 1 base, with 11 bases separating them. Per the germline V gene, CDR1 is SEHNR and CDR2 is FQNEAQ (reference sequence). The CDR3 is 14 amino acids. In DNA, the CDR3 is TGTGCCAGCAGCCGAGCGCGAAGCCAAGAGACCCAGTACTTC. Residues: CASSRARSQETQYF.

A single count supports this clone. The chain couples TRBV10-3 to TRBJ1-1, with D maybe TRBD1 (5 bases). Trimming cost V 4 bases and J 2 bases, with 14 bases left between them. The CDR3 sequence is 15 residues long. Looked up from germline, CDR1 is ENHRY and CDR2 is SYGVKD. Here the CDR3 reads CAISAWTHSNTEAFF. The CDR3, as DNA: TGTGCCATCAGTGCCTGGACACATTCAAACACTGAAGCTTTCTTT.

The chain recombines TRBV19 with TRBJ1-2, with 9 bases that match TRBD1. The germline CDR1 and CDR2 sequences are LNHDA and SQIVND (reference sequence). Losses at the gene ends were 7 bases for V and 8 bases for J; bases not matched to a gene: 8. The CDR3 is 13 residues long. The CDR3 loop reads CASTLQGAAGYTF. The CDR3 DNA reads TGTGCCAGTACCCTACAGGGGGCGGCGGGCTACACCTTC.

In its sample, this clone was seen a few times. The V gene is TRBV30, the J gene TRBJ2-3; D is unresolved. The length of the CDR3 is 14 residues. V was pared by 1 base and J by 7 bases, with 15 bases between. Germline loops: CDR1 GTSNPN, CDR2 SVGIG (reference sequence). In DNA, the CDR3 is TGTGCCTGGAGTGGTTCTGTCGCGGTCTATACGCAGTATTTT. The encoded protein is CAWSGSVAVYTQYF.

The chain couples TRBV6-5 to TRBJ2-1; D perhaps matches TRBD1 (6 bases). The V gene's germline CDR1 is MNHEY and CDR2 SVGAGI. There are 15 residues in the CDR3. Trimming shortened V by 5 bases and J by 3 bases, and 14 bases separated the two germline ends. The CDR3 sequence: CASSRGLSIYNEQFF. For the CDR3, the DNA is TGTGCCAGCAGTAGGGGGTTGTCTATCTACAATGAGCAGTTCTTC.